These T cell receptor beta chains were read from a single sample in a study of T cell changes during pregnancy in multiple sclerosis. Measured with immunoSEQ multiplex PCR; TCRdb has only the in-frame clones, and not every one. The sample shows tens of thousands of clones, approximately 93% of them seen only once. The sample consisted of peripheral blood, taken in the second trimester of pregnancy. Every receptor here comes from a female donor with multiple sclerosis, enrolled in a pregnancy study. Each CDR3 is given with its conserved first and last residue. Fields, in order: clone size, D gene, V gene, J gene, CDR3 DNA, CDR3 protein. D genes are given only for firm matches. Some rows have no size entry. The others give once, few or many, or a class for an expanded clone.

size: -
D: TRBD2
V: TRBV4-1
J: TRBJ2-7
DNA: TGCGCCAGCAGCCAAGCGGGGGGACTGTCCTACGAGCAGTACTTC
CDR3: CASSQAGGLSYEQYF

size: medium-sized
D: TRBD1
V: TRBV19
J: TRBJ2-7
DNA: TGTGCCAGTAGTATTATGTCAGGGGGTGTTTACGAGCAGTACTTC
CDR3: CASSIMSGGVYEQYF

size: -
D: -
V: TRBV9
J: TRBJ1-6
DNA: TGTGCCAGCAGCGTAAATGAGGGGGATTCACCCCTCCACTTT
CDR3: CASSVNEGDSPLHF

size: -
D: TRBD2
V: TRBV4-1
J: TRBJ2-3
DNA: TGCGCCAGCAGGCCTAGCGGGGGGCTTTACACAGATACGCAGTATTTT
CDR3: CASRPSGGLYTDTQYF

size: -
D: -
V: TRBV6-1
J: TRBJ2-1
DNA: TGTGCCAGCACGGACTTCGGTAATGAGCAGTTCTTC
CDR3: CASTDFGNEQFF

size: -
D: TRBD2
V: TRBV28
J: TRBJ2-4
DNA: TGTGCCAGCAGTTTACATCAAGCTAGCGGGGTCAACATTCAGTACTTC
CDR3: CASSLHQASGVNIQYF

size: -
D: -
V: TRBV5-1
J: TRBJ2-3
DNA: TGCGCCAGCAGCCCAACTGTCACAGATACGCAGTATTTT
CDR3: CASSPTVTDTQYF

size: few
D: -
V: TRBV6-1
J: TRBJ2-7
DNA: TGTGCCAGCAGTGAACAGGGGATATACGAGCAGTACTTC
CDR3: CASSEQGIYEQYF

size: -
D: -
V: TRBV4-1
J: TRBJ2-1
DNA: TGCGCCAGCAGCCAAGTGATGAAGCTCTCGAGCTCCTACAATGAGCAGTTCTTC
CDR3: CASSQVMKLSSSYNEQFF

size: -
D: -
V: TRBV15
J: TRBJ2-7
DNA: TGTGCCACCAGCAGAGAACTTGACAGGGAGGACTACGAGCAGTACTTC
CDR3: CATSRELDREDYEQYF

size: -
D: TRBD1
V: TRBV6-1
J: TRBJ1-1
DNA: TGTGCCAGTGATCGGGACAGGACATACACTGAAGCTTTCTTT
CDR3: CASDRDRTYTEAFF

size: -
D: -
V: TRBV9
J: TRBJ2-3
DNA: TGTGCCAGCAGCGTAGGGTATTTCGACGGGGTCACAGATACGCAGTATTTT
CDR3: CASSVGYFDGVTDTQYF

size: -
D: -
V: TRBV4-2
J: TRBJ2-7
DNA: TGTGCCAGCAGCCAAGGGGAGGCCGCGAGCGAGCAGTACTTC
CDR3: CASSQGEAASEQYF

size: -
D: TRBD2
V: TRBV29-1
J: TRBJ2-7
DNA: TGCAGCGTTGATTCCACCGGGGGGGCCTACGAGCAGTACTTC
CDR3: CSVDSTGGAYEQYF

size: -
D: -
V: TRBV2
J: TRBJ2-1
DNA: TGTGCCAGCAACCAGCGGGCCTACAATGAGCAGTTCTTC
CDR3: CASNQRAYNEQFF

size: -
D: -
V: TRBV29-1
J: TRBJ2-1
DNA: TGCAGCGTTCTCCTCAATGAGCAGTTCTTC
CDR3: CSVLLNEQFF

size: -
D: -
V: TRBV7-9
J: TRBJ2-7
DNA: TGTGCCAGCAGCTCCGGACAGACTCTCTACGAGCAGTACTTC
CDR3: CASSSGQTLYEQYF

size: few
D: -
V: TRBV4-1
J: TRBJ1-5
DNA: TGCGCCAGCAGCTCAGCGATGGACGGACTCAATCAGCCCCAGCATTTT
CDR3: CASSSAMDGLNQPQHF

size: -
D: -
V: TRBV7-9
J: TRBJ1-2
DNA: TGTGCCAGCAGCTTAGAGAGTTATGGCTACACCTTC
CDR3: CASSLESYGYTF

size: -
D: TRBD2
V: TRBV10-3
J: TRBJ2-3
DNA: TGTGCCATCAGTGAGCCAATCGGCCTAGCGGGGGGGCAGGGAGAAGCAGATACGCAGTATTTT
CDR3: CAISEPIGLAGGQGEADTQYF